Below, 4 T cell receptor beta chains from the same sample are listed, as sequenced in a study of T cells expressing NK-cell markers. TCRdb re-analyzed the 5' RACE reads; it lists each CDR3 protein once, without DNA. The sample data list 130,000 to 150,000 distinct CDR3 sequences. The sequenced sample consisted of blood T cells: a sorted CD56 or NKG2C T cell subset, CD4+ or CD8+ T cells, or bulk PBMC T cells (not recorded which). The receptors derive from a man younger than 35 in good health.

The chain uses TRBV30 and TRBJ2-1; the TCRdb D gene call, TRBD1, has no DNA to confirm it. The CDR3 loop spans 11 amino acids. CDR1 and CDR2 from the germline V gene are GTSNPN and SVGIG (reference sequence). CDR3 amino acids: CAWRGDNEQFF.

The CDR3 spells CASRLGDNEQFF. The gene calls are TRBV6-6 and TRBJ2-1; TCRdb reports TRBD2, a call that lacks DNA to check it against. Germline V gene sequence: CDR1 MNHNY, CDR2 SVGAGI (reference sequence). The CDR3 covers 12 residues.

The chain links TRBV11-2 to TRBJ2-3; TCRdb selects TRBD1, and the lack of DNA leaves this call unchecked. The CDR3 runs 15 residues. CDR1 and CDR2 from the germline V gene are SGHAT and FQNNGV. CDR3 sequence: CASSSRTVSTDTQYF.

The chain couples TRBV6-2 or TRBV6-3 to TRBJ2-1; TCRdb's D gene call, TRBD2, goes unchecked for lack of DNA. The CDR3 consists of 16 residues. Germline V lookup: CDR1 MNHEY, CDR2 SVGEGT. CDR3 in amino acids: CASSYSLAGVYNEQFF.